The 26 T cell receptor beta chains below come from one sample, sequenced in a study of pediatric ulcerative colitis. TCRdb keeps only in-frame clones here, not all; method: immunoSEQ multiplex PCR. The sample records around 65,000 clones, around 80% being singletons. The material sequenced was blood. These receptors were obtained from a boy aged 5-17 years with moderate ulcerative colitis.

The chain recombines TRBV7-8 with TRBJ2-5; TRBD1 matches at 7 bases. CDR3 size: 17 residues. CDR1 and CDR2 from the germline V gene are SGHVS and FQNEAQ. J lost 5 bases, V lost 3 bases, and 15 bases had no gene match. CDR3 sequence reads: CASSLDRWGQTGETQYF. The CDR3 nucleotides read TGTGCCAGCAGCTTGGACAGGTGGGGGCAAACGGGGGAGACCCAGTACTTC. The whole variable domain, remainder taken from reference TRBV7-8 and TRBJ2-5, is GAGVSQSPRYKVAKRGQDVALRCDPISGHVSLFWYQQALGQGPEFLTYFQNEAQLDKSGLPSDRFFAERPEGSVSTLKIQRTQQEDSAVYLCASSLDRWGQTGETQYFGPGTRLLVL.

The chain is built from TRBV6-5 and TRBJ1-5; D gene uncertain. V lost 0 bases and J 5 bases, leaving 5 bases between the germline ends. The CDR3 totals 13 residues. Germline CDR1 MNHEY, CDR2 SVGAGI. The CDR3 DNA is TGTGCCAGCAGTTACTCAAGGGATCAGCCCCAGCATTTT. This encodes CASSYSRDQPQHF.

The CDR3 here is CASSDPTRAGFWTQYF. DNA for the CDR3: TGTGCCAGCAGTGATCCGACGAGGGCCGGATTTTGGACCCAGTACTTC. The chain recombines TRBV25-1 with TRBJ2-5; TRBD2 might be the D (5 bases). The CDR3 is 16 amino acids. V lost 3 bases and J lost 7, with 21 bases in between. From germline, CDR1 is MGHDK and CDR2 SYGVNS.

The CDR3 coding sequence is TGTGCCAGCAGCGGGGGGACAGGGCCTGATTCTGAAGCTTTCTTT. Translation gives CASSGGTGPDSEAFF. The chain employs TRBV9 and TRBJ1-1; 9 bases are shared with TRBD1. The CDR3 is made up of 15 amino acids. J gave up 6 bases and V 3 bases, and 9 bases lay outside the gene matches. Germline V gene lookup returns CDR1 SGDLS and CDR2 YYNGEE.

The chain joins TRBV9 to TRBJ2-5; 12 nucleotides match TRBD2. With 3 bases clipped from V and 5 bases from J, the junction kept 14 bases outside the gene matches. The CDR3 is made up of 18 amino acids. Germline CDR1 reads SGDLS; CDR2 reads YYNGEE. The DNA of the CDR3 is TGTGCCAGCAGCGGAGAGACCCCGGGACTAGCGGGTGACGAGACCCAGTACTTC. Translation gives CASSGETPGLAGDETQYF.

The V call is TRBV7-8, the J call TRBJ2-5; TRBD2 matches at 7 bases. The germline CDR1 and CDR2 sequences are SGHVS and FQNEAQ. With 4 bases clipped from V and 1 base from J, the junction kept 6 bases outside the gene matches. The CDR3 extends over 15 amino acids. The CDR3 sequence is CASSSSGRLQETQYF. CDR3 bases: TGTGCCAGCAGCTCTAGCGGACGCCTCCAAGAGACCCAGTACTTC.

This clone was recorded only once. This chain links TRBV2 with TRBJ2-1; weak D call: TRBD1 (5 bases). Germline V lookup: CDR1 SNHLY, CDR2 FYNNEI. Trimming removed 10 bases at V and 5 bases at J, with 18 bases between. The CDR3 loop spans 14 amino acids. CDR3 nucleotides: TGTGCCACCGGCCTCAAGTGGGGCCACAATGAGCAGTTCTTC. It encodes CATGLKWGHNEQFF.

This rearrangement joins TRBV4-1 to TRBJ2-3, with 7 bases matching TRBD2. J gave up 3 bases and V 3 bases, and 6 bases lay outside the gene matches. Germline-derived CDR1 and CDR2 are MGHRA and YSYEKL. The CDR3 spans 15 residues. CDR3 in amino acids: CASSQGVGGTDTQYF. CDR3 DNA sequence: TGCGCCAGCAGCCAGGGTGTGGGGGGGACAGATACGCAGTATTTT.

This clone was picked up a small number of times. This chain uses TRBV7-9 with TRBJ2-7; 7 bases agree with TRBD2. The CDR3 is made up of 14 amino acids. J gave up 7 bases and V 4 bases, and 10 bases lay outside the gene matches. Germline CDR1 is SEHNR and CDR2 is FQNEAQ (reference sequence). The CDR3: CASSSDGGGEEQYF. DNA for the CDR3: TGTGCCAGCAGCTCTGACGGGGGAGGGGAAGAGCAGTACTTC.

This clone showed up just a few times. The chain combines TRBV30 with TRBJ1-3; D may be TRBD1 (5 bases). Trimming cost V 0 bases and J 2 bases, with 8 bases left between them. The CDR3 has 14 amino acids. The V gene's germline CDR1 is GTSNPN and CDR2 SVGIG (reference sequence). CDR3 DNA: TGTGCCTGGAGTGTACTCAGGGCTGGAAACACCATATATTTT. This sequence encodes CAWSVLRAGNTIYF.

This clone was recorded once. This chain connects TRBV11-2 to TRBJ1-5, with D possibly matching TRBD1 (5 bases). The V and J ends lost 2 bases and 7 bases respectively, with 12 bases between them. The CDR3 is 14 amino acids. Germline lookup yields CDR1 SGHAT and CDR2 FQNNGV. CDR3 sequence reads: CASSLSGGRQPQHF. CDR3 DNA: TGTGCCAGCAGCTTATCGGGGGGTCGGCAGCCCCAGCATTTT.

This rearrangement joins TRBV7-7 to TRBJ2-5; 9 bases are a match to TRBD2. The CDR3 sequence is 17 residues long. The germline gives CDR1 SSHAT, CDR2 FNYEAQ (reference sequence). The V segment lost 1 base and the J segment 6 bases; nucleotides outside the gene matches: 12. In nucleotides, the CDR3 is TGTGCCAGCAGCTTAGAGTTATATGGCGGGAGGGAACAGACCCAGTACTTC. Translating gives CASSLELYGGREQTQYF.

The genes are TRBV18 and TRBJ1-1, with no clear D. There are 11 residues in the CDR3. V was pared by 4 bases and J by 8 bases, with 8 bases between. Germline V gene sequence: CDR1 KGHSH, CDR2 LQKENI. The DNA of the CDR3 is TGTGCCAGCTCACAGGCCCAAGAAGCTTTCTTT. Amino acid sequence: CASSQAQEAFF.

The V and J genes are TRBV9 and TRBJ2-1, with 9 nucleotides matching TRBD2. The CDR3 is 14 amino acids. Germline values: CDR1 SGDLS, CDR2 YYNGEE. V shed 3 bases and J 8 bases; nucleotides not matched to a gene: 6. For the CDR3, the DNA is TGTGCCAGCAGCGAGGTAGCGGGAGTACATGAGCAGTTCTTC. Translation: CASSEVAGVHEQFF.

The CDR3 region is CASSQHGTDWNEQYF. In DNA form, the CDR3 reads TGCGCCAGCAGCCAACATGGGACAGACTGGAACGAGCAGTACTTC. The J gene is TRBJ2-7, the V gene TRBV4-1; 7 bases are a match to TRBD1. The junction had 9 bases not matched to a gene; V was cut back by 2 bases and J by 5 bases. CDR3 length: 15 residues. The germline gives CDR1 MGHRA, CDR2 YSYEKL.

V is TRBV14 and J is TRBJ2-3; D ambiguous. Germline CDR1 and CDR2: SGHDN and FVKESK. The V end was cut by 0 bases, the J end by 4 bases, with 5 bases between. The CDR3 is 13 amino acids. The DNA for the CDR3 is TGTGCCAGCAGCCAAGATCTAGCAGATACGCAGTATTTT. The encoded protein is CASSQDLADTQYF.

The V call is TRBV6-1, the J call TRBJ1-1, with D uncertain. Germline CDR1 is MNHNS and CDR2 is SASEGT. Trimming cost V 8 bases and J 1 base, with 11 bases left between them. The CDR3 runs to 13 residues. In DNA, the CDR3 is TGTGCCAGCCCGCTGAAAGCGAACACTGAAGCTTTCTTT. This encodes CASPLKANTEAFF.

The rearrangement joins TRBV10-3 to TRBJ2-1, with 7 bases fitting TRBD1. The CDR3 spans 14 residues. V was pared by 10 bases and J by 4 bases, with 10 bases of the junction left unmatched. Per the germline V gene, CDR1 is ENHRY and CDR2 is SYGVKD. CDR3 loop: CARRLGTEYNEQFF. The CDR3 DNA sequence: TGTGCCAGGAGGCTAGGGACAGAGTACAATGAGCAGTTCTTC.

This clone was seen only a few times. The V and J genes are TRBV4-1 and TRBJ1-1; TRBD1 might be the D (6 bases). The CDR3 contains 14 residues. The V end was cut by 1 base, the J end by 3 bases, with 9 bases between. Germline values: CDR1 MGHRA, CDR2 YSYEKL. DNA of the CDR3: TGCGCCAGCAGCCAAGCTACAGGGTACACTGAAGCTTTCTTT. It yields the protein CASSQATGYTEAFF.

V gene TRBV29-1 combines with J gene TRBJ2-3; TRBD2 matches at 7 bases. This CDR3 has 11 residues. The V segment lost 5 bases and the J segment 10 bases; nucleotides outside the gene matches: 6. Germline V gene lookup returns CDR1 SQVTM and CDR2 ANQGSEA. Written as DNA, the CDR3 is TGCAGCGTTTTCGAAGGGAGGGCGCAGTATTTT. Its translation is CSVFEGRAQYF.

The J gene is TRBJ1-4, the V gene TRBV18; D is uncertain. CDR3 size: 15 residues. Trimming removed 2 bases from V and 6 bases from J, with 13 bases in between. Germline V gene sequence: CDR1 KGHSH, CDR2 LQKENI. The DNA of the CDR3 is TGTGCCAGCTCACCAGTCGGGGAGTCGTATGAAAAACTGTTTTTT. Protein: CASSPVGESYEKLFF.

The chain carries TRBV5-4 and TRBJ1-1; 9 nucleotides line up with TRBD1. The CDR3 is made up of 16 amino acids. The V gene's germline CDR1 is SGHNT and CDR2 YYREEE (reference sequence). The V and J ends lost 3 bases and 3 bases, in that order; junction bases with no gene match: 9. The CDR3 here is CASSSIWDRVDTEAFF. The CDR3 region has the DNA TGTGCCAGCAGCTCCATTTGGGACAGGGTGGACACTGAAGCTTTCTTT.

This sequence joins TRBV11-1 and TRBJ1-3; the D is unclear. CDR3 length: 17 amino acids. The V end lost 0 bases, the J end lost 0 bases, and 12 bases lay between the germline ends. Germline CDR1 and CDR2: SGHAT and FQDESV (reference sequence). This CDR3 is CASSLASTGVSGNTIYF. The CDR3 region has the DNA TGTGCCAGCAGCTTAGCGAGTACGGGAGTCTCTGGAAACACCATATATTTT.

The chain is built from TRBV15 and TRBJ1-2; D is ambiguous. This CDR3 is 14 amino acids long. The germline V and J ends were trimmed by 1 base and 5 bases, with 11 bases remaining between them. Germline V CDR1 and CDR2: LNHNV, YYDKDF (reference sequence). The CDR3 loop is CATSRGLAVYGYTF. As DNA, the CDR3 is TGTGCCACCAGCAGAGGATTGGCTGTTTATGGCTACACCTTC.

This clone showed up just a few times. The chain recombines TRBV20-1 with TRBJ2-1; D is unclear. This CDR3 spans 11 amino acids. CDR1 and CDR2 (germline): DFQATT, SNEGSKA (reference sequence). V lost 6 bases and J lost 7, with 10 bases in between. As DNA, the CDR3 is TGCAGTGCCTTTGACCAGAATGAGCAGTTCTTC. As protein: CSAFDQNEQFF.

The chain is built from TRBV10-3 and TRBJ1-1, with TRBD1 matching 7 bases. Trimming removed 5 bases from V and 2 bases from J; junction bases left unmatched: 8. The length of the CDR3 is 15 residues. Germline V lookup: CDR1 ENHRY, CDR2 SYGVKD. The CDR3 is CAISTTGTENTEAFF. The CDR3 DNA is TGTGCCATCAGTACAACCGGGACAGAAAACACTGAAGCTTTCTTT.